This T cell receptor (beta chain) stems from a study of blood T cell repertoires in COVID-19. Original processing methods: Reference gene primer amplification gave estimated nucleated cell counts. Sequenced by immunoSEQ multiplex PCR; TCRdb stores in-frame clones only, minus some. That table gives V, J and clone size, and the DNA gave D and trimming. This repertoire shows some 120,000 clones, around 80% found once; its top ten account for around 4.1%. Germline lookup yields CDR1 WSHSY and CDR2 SAAADI. CDR3 length: 13 residues. V was trimmed by 7 bases and J by 4 bases, leaving 11 bases between them. This sequence originates from a woman aged 45 to 65 with acute or convalescent COVID-19. This chain connects TRBV10-2 to TRBJ1-5; no clear D. Source material: peripheral blood. The CDR3 DNA sequence: TGCGCCAGCACCCCGACGAGGAATCAGCCCCAGCATTTT. This gives the protein CASTPTRNQPQHF.